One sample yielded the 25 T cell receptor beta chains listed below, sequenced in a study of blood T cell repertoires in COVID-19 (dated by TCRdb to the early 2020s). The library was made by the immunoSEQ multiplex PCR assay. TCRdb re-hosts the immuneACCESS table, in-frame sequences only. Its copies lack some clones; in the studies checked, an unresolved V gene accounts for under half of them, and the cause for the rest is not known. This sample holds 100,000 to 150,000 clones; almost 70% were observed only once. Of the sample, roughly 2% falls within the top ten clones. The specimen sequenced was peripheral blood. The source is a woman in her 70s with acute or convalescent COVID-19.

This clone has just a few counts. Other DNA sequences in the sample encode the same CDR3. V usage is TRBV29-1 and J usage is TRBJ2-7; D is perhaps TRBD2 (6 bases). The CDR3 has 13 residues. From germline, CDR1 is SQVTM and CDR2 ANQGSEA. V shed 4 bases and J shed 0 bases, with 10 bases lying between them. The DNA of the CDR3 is TGCAGCGTTGCCCGGGAGAGCTCCTACGAGCAGTACTTC. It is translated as CSVARESSYEQYF.

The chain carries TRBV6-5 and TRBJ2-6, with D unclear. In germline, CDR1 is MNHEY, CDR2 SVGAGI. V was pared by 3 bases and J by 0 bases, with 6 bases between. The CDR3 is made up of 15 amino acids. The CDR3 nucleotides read TGTGCCAGCAGTTATCAGAACTCTGGGGCCAACGTCCTGACTTTC. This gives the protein CASSYQNSGANVLTF.

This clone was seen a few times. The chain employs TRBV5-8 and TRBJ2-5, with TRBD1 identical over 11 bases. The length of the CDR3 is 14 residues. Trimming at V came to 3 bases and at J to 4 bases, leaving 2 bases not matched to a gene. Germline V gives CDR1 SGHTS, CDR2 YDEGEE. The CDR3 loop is CASSSGTGGETQYF. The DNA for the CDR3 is TGTGCCAGCAGCTCCGGGACAGGGGGAGAGACCCAGTACTTC.

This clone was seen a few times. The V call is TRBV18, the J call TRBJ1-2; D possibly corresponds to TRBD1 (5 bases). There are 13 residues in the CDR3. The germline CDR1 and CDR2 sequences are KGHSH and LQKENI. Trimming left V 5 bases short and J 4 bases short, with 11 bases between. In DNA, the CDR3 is TGTGCCAGCTCAGATCTCCAGGGCTATGGCTACACCTTC. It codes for CASSDLQGYGYTF.

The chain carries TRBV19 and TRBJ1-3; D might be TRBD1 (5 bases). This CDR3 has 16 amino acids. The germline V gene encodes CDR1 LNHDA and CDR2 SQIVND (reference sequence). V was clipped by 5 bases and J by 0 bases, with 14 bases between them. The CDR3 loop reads CASSVPGLLSGNTIYF. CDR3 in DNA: TGTGCCAGTAGTGTCCCGGGACTGCTCTCTGGAAACACCATATATTTT. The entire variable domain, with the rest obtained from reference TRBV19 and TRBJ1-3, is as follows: DGGITQSPKYLFRKEGQNVTLSCEQNLNHDAMYWYRQDPGQGLRLIYYSQIVNDFQKGDIAEGYSVSREKKESFPLTVTSAQKNPTAFYLCASSVPGLLSGNTIYFGEGSWLTVV.

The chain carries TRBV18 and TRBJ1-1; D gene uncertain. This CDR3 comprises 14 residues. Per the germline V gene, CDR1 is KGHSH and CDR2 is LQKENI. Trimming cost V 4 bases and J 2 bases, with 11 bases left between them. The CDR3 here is CASSLAALNTEAFF. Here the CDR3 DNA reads TGTGCCAGCTCACTTGCGGCCCTTAACACTGAAGCTTTCTTT.

CDR3 nucleotides: TGTGCCAGCAGTTACGAGGGATCAAACACTGAAGCTTTCTTT. Its translation: CASSYEGSNTEAFF. The rearrangement uses TRBV6-5 and TRBJ1-1; unclear D gene. The V and J ends lost 2 bases and 2 bases respectively, with 9 bases between them. The V gene's germline CDR1 is MNHEY and CDR2 SVGAGI. This CDR3 spans 14 amino acids.

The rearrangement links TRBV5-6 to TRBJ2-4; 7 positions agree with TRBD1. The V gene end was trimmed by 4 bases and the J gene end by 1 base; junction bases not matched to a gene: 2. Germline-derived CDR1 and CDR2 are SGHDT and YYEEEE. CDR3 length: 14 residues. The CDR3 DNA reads TGTGCCAGCAGCGTACAGGGGGCCAAAAACATTCAGTACTTC. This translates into CASSVQGAKNIQYF.

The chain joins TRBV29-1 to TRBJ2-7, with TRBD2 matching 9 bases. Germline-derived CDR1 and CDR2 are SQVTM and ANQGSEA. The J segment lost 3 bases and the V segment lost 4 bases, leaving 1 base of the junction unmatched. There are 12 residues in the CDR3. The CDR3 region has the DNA TGCAGCGTTGTAGCGGGAGTCTACGAGCAGTACTTC. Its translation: CSVVAGVYEQYF.

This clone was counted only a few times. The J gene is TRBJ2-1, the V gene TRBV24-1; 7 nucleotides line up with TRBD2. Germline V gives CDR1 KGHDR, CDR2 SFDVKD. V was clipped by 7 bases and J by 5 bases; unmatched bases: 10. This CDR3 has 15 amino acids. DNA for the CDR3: TGTGCCACCAGGGAGCATGCTAGCGGAAACAATGAGCAGTTCTTC. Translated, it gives CATREHASGNNEQFF.

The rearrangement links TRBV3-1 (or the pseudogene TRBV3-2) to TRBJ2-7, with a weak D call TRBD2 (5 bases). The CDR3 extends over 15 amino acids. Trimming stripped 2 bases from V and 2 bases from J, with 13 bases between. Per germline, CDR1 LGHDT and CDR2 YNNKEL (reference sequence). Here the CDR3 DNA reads TGTGCCAGCAGCCAAAGTCGAGGGATGACCTACGAGCAGTACTTC. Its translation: CASSQSRGMTYEQYF.

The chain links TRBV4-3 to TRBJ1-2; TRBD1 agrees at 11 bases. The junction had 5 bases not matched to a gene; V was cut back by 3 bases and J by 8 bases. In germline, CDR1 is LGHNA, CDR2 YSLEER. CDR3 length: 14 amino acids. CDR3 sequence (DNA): TGCGCCAGCAGCCAGGACAGGGGGCGTGAAGGCTACACCTTC. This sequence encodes CASSQDRGREGYTF.

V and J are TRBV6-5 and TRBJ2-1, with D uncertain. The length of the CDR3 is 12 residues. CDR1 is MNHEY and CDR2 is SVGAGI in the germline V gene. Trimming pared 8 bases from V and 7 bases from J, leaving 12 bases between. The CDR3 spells CASRSIRNEQFF. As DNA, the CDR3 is TGTGCCAGCCGCTCTATCCGAAATGAGCAGTTCTTC.

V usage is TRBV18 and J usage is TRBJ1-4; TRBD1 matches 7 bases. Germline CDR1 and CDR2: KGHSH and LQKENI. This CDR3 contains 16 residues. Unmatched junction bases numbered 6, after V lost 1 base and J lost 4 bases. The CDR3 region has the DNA TGTGCCAGCTCACCACGGCAGGGGGAAGTTAATGAAAAACTGTTTTTT. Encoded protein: CASSPRQGEVNEKLFF.

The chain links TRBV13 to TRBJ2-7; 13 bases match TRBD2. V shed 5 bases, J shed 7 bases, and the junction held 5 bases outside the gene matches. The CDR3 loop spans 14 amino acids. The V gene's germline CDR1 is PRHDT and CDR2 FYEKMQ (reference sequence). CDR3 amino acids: CASSRTSGGQEQYF. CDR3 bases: TGTGCCAGCAGCCGGACTAGCGGGGGACAAGAGCAGTACTTC.

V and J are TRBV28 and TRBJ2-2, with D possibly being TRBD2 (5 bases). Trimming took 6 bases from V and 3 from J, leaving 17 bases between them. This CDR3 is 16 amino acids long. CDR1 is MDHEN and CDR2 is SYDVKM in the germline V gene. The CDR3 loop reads CASSLSSGSYTGELFF. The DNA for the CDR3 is TGTGCCAGCAGCCTATCTAGTGGGAGTTACACCGGGGAGCTGTTTTTT.

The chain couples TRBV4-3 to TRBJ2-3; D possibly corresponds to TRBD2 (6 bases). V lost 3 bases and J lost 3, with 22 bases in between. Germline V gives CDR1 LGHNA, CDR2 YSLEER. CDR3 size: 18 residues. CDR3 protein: CASSHMIAGGAVTDTQYF. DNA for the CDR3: TGCGCCAGCAGCCATATGATTGCAGGAGGGGCCGTTACAGATACGCAGTATTTT.

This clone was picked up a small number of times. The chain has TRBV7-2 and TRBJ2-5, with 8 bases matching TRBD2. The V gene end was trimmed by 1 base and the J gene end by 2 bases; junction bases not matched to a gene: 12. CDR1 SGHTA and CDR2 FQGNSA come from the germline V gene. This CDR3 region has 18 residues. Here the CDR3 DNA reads TGTGCCAGCAGCTTAGAGGCGGTGGGTAGCGGGATGCAAGAGACCCAGTACTTC. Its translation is CASSLEAVGSGMQETQYF.

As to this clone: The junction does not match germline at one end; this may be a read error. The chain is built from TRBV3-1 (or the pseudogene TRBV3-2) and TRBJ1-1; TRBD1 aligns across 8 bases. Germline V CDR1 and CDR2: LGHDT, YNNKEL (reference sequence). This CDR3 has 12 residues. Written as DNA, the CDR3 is TGTGCCAGCAGCCAAAGGACAGGGACGGCCTCGTTT. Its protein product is CASSQRTGTASF.

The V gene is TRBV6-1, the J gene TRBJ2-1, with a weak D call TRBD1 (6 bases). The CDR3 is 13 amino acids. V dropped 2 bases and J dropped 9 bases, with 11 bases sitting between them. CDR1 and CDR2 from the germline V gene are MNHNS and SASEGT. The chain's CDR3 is CASSERARGEQFF. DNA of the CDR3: TGTGCCAGCAGTGAAAGGGCCAGGGGTGAGCAGTTCTTC.

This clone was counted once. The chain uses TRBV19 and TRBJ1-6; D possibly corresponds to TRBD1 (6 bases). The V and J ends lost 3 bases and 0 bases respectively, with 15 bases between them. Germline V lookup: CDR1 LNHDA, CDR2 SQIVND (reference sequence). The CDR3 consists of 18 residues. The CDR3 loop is CASSMGGGRSSYNSPLHF. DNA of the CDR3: TGTGCCAGTAGTATGGGCGGGGGCAGAAGCTCCTATAATTCACCCCTCCACTTT.

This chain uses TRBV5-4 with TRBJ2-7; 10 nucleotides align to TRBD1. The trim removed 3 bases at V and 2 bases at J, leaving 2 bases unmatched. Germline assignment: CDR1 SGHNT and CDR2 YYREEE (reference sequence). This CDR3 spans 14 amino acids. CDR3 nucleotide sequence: TGTGCCAGCAGCTCCGGGACAGGGGCCTACGAGCAGTACTTC. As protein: CASSSGTGAYEQYF.

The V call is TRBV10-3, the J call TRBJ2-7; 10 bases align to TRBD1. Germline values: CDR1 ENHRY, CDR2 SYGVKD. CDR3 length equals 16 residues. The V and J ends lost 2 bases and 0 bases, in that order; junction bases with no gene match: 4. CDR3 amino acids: CAISETDRGISYEQYF. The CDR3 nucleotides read TGTGCCATCAGTGAGACGGACAGGGGGATCTCCTACGAGCAGTACTTC.

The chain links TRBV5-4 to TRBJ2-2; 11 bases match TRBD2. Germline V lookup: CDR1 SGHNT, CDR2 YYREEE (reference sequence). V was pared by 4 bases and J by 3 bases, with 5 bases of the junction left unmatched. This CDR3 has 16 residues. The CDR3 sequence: CASSAPTSGDTGELFF. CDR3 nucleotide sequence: TGTGCCAGCAGCGCACCGACTAGCGGGGACACCGGGGAGCTGTTTTTT.

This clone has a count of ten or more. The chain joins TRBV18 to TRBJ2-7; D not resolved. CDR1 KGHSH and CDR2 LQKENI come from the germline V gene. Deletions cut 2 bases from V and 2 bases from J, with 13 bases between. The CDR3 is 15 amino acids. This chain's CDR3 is CASSPVNSPAYEQYF. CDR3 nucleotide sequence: TGTGCCAGCTCACCAGTCAACTCCCCCGCCTACGAGCAGTACTTC.